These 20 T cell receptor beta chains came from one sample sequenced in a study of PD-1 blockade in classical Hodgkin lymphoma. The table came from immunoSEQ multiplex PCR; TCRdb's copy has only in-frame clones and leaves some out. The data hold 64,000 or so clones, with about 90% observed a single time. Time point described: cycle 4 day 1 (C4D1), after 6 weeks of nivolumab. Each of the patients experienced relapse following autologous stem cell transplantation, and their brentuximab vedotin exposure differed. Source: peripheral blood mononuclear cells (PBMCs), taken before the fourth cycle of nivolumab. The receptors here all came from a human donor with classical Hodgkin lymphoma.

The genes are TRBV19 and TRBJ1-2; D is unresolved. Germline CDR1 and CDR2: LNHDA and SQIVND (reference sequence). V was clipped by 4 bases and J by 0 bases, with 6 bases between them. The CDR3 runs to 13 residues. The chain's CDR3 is CASSRTSNYGYTF. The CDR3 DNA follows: TGTGCCAGTAGTAGGACCTCTAACTATGGCTACACCTTC.

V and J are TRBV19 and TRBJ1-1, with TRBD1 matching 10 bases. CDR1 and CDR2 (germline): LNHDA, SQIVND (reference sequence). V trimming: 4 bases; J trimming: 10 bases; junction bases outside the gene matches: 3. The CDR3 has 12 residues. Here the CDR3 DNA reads TGTGCCAGTAGTAGCCGGGACAGGGGAGCTTTCTTT. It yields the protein CASSSRDRGAFF.

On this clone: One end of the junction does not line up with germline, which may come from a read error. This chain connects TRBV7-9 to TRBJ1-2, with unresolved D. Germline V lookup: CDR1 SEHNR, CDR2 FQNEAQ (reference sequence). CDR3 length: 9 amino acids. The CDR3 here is CASSLPCVF. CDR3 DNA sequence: TGTGCCAGCAGTCTACCCTGTGTCTTC.

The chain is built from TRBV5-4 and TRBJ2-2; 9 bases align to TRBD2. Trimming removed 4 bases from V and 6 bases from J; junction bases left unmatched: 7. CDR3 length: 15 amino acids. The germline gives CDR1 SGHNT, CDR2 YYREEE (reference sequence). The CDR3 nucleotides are TGTGCCAGCAGCCCGGCGGGGGGGCCTTCCGGGGAGCTGTTTTTT. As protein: CASSPAGGPSGELFF.

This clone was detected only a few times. The CDR3: CAWSVGGSENSPLHF. The CDR3 DNA follows: TGTGCCTGGAGTGTTGGGGGTTCGGAAAATTCACCCCTCCACTTT. This chain links TRBV30 with TRBJ1-6; TRBD1 might be the D (5 bases). The germline gives CDR1 GTSNPN, CDR2 SVGIG (reference sequence). The V end was cut by 0 bases, the J end by 7 bases, with 13 bases between. The CDR3 is 15 amino acids.

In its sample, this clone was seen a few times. CDR3 bases: TGTGCCAGCAGTTACAACCCCCTACTTGCGCAGTTCTTC. Amino acid sequence: CASSYNPLLAQFF. This rearrangement joins TRBV6-5 to TRBJ2-1; no reliable D call. The ends were cut back, 2 bases at V and 12 bases at J, with 14 bases in the middle. Per germline, CDR1 MNHEY and CDR2 SVGAGI. CDR3 length: 13 residues.

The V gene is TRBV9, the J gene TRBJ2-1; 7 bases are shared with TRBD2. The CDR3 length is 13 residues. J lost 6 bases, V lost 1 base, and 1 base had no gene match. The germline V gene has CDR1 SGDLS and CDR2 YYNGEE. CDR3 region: CASSVRTSNEQFF. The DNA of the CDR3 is TGTGCCAGCAGCGTAAGGACTAGCAATGAGCAGTTCTTC.

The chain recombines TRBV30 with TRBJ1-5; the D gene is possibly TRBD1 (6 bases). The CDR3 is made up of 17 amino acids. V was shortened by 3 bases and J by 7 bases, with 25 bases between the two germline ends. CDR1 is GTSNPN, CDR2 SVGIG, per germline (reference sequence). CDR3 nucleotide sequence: TGTGCCTGGAGCTTTCACGGGGGCGCCGACTGGGGCCAGCCCCAGCATTTT. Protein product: CAWSFHGGADWGQPQHF.

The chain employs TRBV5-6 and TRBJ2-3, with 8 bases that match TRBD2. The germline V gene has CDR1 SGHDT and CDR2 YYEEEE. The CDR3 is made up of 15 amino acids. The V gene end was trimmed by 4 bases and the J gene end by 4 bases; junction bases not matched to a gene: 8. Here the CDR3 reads CASSHPAGVADTQYF. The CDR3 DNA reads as TGTGCCAGCAGCCATCCAGCGGGGGTCGCAGATACGCAGTATTTT.

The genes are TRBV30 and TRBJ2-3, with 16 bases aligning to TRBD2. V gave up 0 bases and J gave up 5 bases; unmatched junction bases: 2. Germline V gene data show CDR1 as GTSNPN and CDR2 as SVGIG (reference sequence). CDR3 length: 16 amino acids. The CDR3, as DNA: TGTGCCTGGAGTGTGGGACTAGCGGGGGGGCGAGATACGCAGTATTTT. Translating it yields CAWSVGLAGGRDTQYF.

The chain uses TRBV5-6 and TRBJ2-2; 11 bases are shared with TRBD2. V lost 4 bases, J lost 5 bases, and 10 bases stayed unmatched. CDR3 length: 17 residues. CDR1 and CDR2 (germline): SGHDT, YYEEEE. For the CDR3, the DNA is TGTGCCAGCAGCACGCCTAGCGGGGGGCAGGGGACCGGGGAGCTGTTTTTT. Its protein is CASSTPSGGQGTGELFF.

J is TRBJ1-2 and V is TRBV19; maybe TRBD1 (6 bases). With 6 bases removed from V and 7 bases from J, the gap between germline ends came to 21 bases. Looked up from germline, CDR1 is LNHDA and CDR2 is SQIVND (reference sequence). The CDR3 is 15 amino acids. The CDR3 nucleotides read TGTGCCAGTAGACTTTCTTGGGGGGCGGGAGCTGGCTACACCTTC. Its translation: CASRLSWGAGAGYTF.

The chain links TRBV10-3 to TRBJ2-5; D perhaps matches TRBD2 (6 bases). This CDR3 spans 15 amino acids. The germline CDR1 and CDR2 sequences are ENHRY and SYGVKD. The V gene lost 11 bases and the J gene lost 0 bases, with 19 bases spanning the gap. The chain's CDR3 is CASKRAGGYQETQYF. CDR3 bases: TGTGCCTCTAAACGTGCAGGAGGGTACCAAGAGACCCAGTACTTC.

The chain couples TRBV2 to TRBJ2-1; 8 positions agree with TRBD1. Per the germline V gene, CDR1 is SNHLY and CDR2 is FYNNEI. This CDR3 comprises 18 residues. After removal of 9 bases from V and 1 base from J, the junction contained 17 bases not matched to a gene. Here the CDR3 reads CARLTSGGVGWSYNEQFF. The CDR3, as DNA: TGTGCCAGACTAACATCAGGGGGCGTAGGGTGGTCCTACAATGAGCAGTTCTTC.

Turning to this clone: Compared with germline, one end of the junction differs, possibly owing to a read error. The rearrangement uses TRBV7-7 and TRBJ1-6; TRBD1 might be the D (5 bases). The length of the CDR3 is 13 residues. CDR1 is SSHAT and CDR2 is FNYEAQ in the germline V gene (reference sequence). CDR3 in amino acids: CASSSTAGSPLHF. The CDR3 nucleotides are TGTGCTAGCAGTTCGACAGCGGGTTCACCCCTCCACTTT.

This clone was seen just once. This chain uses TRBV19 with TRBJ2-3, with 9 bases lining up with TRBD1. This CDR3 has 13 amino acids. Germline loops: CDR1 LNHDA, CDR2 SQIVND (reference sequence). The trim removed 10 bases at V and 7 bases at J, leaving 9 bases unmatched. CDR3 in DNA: TGTGCCACCACCGGGACAGGGCAATATACGCAGTATTTT. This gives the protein CATTGTGQYTQYF. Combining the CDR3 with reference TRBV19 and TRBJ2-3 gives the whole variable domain DGGITQSPKYLFRKEGQNVTLSCEQNLNHDAMYWYRQDPGQGLRLIYYSQIVNDFQKGDIAEGYSVSREKKESFPLTVTSAQKNPTAFYLCATTGTGQYTQYFGPGTRLTVL.

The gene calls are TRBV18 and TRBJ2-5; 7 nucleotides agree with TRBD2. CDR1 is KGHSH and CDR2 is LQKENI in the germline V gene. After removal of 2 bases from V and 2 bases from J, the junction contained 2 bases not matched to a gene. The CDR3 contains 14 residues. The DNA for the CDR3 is TGTGCCAGCTCACCAAGGACTAGTCAAGAGACCCAGTACTTC. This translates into CASSPRTSQETQYF.

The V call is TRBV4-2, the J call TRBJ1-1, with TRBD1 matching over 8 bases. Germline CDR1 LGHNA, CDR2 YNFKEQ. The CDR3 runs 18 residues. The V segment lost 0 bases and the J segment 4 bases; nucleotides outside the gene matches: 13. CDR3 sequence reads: CASSQDLSGQGVSTEAFF. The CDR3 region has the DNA TGTGCCAGCAGCCAAGACTTGTCTGGACAGGGAGTTAGCACTGAAGCTTTCTTT.

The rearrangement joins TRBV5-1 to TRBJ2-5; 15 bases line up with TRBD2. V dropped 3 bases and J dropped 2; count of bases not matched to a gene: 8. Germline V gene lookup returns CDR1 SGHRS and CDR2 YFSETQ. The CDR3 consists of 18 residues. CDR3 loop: CASSYGTSGGPEQETQYF. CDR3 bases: TGCGCCAGCAGCTACGGGACTAGCGGGGGGCCAGAACAAGAGACCCAGTACTTC.

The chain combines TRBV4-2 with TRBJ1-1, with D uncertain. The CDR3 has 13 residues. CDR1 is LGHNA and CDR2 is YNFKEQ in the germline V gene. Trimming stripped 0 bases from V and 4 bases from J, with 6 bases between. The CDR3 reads CASSQDLGTEAFF. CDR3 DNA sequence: TGTGCCAGCAGCCAAGATCTGGGCACTGAAGCTTTCTTT.